This T cell receptor (beta chain) was identified during a study of T-cell memory formation after mild COVID-19. This clonotype was seen more than once but under ten times. In TCRdb, the 5' RACE reads were re-called with MiXCR into one record per CDR3 protein. Of a few hundred thousand distinct CDR3 sequences listed, under 20% are singletons. V gave up 6 bases and J gave up 4 bases; unmatched junction bases: 5. Per germline, CDR1 DFQATT and CDR2 SNEGSKA (reference sequence). The CDR3 has 13 residues. This chain uses TRBV20-1 with TRBJ1-1, with TRBD1 matching over 10 bases. This TCR derives from a man aged 18 to 29 who had mild COVID-19 (a few samples of this study predate the infection). Cell type and time point are not known. Specimen: PBMCs or a T cell subset sorted from them (not recorded which). The CDR3, as DNA: TGCAGTGCCCTTCGGACAGGGGGCACTGAAGCTTTCTTT. It specifies CSALRTGGTEAFF.